This T cell receptor (beta chain) was obtained from a study of vaccination and CD4 T cells after COVID-19. With respect to this clonotype: Its antigen is unknown.

An Oncomine TCR Beta short-read assay was used to sequence the DNA from cultured CD4+ T cells. TCRdb ran MiXCR on the PCR reads and lists one entry per CDR3 protein. This table holds some 15,000 distinct CDR3 sequences, around half found once. Treatment given: approximately 10-day PBMC culture with coronavirus spike peptide pools or control peptides (ViraFEST assay). Germline CDR1 is LGHDT and CDR2 is YNNKEL (reference sequence). CDR3 length: 18 residues. The V gene end was trimmed by 0 bases and the J gene end by 4 bases; junction bases not matched to a gene: 12. The chain is built from TRBV3-1 and TRBJ2-7; TRBD1 agrees at 10 bases. The material sequenced was CD4+ T cells from blood, cultured in vitro. The source of this sequence is a human donor who had recovered from COVID-19. CDR3 nucleotides: TGTGCCAGCAGCCAAGATATTCTTTGGACAGGGGGAAAGTACGAGCAGTACTTC. Amino acids: CASSQDILWTGGKYEQYF.